The sequence of this T cell receptor (beta chain) was determined in a study of shared T cell receptors in the human thymus. The repertoire was sequenced with immunoSEQ multiplex PCR; TCRdb's copy has only in-frame clones and lacks some. The sample consists of 650,000 to 950,000 clones, 70% to 90% of them appearing once. Germline CDR1 and CDR2: SGHRS and YFSETQ. The CDR3 contains 15 residues. These same records also appear under a second study, on human thymus T cells. That paper adds: Repertoires sampled from thymus and blood appeared biased in V and J gene usage.

V and J are TRBV5-1 and TRBJ2-5, with a weak D call TRBD2 (5 bases). With the DNA end fitting TRBJ2-7 better, the J assignment may be wrong. The receptor was derived from a girl less than two years old with a congenital heart defect. Specimen: thymocytes. The chain's CDR3 is CASSFGLTDSYEQYF. The DNA of the CDR3 is TGCGCCAGCAGCTTCGGACTCACCGATTCCTACGAGCAGTACTTC.